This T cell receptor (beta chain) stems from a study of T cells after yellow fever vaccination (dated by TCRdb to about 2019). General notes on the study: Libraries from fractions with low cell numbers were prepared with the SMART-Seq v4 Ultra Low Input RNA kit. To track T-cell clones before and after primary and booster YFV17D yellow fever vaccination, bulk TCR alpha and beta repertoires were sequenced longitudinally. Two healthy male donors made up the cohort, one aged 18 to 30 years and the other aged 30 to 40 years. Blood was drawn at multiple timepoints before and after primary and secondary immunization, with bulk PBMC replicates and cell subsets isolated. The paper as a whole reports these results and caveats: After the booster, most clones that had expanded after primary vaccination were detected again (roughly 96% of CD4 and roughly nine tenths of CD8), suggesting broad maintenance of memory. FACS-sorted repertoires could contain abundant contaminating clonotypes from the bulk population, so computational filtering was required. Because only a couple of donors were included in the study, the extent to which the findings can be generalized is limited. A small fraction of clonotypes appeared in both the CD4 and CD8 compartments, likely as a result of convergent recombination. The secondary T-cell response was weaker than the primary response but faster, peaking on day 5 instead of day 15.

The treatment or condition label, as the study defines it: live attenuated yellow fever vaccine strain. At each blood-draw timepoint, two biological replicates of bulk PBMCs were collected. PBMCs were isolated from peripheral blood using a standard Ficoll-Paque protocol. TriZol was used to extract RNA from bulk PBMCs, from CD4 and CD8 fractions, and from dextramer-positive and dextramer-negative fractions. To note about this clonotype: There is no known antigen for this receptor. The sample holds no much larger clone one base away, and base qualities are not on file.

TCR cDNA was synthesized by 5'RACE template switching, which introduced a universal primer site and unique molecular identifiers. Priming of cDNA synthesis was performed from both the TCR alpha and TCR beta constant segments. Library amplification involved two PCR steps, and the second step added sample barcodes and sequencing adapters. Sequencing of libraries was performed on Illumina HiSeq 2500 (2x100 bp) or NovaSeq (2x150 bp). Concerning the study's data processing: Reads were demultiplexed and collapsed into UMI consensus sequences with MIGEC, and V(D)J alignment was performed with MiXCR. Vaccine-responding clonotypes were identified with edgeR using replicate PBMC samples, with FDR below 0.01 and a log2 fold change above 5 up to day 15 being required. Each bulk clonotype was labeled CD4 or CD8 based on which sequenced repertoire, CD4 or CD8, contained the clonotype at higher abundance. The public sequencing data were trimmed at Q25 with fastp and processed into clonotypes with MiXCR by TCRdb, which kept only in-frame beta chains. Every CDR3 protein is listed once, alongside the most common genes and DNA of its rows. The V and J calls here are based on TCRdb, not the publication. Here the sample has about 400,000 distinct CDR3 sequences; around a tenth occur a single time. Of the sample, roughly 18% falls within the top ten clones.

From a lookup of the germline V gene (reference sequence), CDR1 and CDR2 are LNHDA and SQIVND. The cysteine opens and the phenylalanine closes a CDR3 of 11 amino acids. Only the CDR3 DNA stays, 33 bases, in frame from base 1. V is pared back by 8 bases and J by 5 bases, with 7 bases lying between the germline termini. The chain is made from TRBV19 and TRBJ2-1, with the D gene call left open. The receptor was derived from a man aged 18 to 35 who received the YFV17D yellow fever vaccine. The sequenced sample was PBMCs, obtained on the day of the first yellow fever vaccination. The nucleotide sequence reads TGTGCCAGTTACACGAACAATGAGCAGTTCTTC. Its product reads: CASYTNNEQFF.